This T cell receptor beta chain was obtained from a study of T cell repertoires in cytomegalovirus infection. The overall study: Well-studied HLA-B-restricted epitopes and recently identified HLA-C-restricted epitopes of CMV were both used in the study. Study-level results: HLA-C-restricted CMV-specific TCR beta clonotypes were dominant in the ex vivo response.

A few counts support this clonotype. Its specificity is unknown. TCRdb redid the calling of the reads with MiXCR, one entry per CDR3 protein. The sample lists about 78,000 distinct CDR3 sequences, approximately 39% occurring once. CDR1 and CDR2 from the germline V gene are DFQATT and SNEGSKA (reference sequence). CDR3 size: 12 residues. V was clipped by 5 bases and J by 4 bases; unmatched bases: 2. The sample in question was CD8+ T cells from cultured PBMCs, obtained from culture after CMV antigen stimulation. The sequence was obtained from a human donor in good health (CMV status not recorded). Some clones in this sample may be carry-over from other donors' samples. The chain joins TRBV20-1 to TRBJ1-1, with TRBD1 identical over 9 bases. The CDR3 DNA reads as TGCAGTGCTCAACAGGGGGCCACTGAAGCTTTCTTT. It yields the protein CSAQQGATEAFF.